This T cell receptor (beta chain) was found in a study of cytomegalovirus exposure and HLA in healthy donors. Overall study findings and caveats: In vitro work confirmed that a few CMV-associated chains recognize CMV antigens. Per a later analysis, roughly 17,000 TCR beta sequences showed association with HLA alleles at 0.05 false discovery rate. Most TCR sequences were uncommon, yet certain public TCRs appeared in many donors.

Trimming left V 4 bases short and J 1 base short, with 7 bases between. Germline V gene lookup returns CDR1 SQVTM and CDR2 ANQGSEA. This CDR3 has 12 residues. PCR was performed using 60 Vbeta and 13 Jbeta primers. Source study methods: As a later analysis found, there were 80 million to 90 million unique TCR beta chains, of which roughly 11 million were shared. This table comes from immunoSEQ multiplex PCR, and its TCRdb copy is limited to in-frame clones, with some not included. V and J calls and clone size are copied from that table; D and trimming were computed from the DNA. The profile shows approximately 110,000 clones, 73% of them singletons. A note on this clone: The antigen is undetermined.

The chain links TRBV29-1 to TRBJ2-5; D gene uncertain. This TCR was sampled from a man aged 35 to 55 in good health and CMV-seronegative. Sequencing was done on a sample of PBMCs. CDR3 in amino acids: CSVGPTQETQYF. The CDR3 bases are TGCAGCGTTGGGCCCACCCAAGAGACCCAGTACTTC.